Given below is one TCR beta chain in context. The CDR3 totals 13 residues. V was pared by 5 bases and J by 7 bases, with 2 bases of the junction left unmatched. The germline CDR1 and CDR2 sequences are SEHNR and FQNEAQ (reference sequence). Method: immunoSEQ multiplex PCR; TCRdb's copy keeps in-frame clones and lacks some. The sample holds roughly 93,000 clones, around 92% seen once. The data were taken from a study of T cell changes during pregnancy in multiple sclerosis. The sequences come from peripheral blood, collected after pregnancy. This receptor was identified in a female donor in good health, enrolled as a control in a pregnancy study. This chain connects TRBV7-9 to TRBJ1-2; 12 bases align to TRBD1. CDR3 sequence: CASSAGQGAGYTF. CDR3 DNA: TGTGCCAGCAGCGCGGGACAGGGGGCTGGCTACACCTTC.